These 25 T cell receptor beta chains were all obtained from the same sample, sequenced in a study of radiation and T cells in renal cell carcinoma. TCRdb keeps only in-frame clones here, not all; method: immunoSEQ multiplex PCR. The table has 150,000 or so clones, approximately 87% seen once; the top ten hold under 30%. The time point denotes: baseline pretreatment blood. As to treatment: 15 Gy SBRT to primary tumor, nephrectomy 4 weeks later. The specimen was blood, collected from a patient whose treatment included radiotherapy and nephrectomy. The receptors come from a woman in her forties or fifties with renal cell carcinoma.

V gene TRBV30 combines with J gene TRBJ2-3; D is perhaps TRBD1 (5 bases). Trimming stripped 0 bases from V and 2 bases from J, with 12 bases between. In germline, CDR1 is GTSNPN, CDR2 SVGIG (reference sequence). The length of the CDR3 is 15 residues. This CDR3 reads CAWSVFGHLTDTQYF. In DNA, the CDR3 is TGTGCCTGGAGTGTCTTTGGACACCTCACAGATACGCAGTATTTT.

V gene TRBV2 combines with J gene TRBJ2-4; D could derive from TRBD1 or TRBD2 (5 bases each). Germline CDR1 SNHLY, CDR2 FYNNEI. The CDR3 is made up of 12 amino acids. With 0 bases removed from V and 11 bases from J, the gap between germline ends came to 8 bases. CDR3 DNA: TGTGCCAGCAGTGAAGCGGGGGTGCTTCAGTACTTC. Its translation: CASSEAGVLQYF.

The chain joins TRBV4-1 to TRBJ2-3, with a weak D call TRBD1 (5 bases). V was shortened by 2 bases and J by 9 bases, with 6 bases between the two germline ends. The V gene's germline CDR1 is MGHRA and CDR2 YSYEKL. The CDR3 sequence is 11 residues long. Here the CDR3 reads CASSQRGTQYF. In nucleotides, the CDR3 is TGCGCCAGCAGCCAAAGGGGCACGCAGTATTTT.

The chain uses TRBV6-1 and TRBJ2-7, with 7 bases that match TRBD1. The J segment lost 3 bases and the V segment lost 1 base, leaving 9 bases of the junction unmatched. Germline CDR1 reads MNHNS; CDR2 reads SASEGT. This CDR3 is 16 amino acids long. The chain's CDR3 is CASSEGTDRRSYEQYF. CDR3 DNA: TGTGCCAGCAGTGAAGGGACGGACAGGCGTAGCTACGAGCAGTACTTC.

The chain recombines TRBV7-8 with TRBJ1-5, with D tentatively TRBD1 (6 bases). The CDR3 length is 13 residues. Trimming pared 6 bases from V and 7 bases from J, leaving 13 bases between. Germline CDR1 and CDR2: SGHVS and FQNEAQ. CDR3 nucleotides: TGTGCCAGCAGGAAACAGGGTCAACAGCCCCAGCATTTT. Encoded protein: CASRKQGQQPQHF.

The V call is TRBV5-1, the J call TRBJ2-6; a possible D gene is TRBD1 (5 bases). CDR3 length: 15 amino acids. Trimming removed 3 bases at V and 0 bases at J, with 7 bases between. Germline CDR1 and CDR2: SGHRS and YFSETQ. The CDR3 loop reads CASSSTASGANVLTF. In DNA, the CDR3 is TGCGCCAGCAGCTCGACAGCCTCTGGGGCCAACGTCCTGACTTTC.

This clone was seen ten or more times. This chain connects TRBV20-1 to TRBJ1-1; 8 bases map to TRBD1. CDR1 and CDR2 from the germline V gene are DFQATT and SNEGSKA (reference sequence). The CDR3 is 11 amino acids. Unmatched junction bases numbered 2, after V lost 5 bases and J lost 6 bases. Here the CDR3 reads CSAQQGAEAFF. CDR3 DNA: TGCAGTGCTCAACAGGGGGCTGAAGCTTTCTTT.

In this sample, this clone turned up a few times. The CDR3 protein is CASRATGRTEAFF. CDR3 DNA sequence: TGTGCCAGCAGGGCGACAGGGAGGACTGAAGCTTTCTTT. V gene TRBV2 combines with J gene TRBJ1-1; TRBD1 matches 7 bases. This CDR3 contains 13 residues. The V segment lost 6 bases and the J segment 5 bases; nucleotides outside the gene matches: 6. Germline CDR1 and CDR2: SNHLY and FYNNEI.

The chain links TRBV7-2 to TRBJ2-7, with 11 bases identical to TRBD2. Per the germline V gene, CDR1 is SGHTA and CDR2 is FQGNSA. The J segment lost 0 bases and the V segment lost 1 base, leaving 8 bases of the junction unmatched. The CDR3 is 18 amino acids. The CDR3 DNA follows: TGTGCCAGCAGCTTAGGTCCTAGCGGGAGGACGACCTCCTACGAGCAGTACTTC. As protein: CASSLGPSGRTTSYEQYF. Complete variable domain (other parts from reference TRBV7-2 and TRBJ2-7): GAGVSQSPSNKVTEKGKDVELRCDPISGHTALYWYRQSLGQGLEFLIYFQGNSAPDKSGLPSDRFSAERTGGSVSTLTIQRTQQEDSAVYLCASSLGPSGRTTSYEQYFGPGTRLTVT.

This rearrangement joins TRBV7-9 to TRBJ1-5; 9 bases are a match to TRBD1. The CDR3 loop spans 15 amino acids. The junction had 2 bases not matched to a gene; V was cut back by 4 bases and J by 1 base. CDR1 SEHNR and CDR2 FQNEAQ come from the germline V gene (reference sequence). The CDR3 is CASSWGTGSNQPQHF. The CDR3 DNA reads TGTGCCAGCAGCTGGGGGACAGGGAGCAATCAGCCCCAGCATTTT.

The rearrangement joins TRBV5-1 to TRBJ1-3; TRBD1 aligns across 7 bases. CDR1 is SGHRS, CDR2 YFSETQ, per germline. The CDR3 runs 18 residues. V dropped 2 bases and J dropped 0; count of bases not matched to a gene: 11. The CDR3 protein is CASSLRPRTGVSGNTIYF. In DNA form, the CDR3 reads TGCGCCAGCAGCTTAAGACCCCGAACAGGGGTCTCTGGAAACACCATATATTTT.

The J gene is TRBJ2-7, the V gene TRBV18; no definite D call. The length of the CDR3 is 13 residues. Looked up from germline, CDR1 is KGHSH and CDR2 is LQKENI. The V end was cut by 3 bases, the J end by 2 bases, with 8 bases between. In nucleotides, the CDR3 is TGTGCCAGCTCACCTGAGGCGACCTACGAGCAGTACTTC. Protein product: CASSPEATYEQYF.

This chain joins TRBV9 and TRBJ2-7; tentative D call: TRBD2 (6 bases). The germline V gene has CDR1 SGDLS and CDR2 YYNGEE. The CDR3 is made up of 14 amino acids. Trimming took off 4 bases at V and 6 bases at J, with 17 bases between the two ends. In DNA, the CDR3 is TGTGCCAGCAGCCCGCGGGACCAGACTATCGAGCAGTACTTC. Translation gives CASSPRDQTIEQYF.

CDR3 bases: TGCGCCAGCAGCCAAGGACAAAACACCGGGGAGCTGTTTTTT. Amino acids: CASSQGQNTGELFF. The chain joins TRBV4-3 to TRBJ2-2, with D unclear. The CDR3 has 14 residues. The germline CDR1 and CDR2 sequences are LGHNA and YSLEER. Deletions cut 1 base from V and 2 bases from J, with 5 bases between.

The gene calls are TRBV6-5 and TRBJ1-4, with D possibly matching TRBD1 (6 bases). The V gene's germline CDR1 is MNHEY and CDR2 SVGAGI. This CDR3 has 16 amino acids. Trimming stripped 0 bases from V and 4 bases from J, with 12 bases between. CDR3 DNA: TGTGCCAGCAGTTACTCGACGGGGGGCCGTAATGAAAAACTGTTTTTT. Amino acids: CASSYSTGGRNEKLFF.

CDR3 in DNA: TGTGCCACCAGCAGAGGACCAGGGGTTTACAATGAGCAGTTCTTC. Protein product: CATSRGPGVYNEQFF. The rearrangement joins TRBV15 to TRBJ2-1; maybe TRBD1 (6 bases). The CDR3 totals 15 residues. Germline values: CDR1 LNHNV, CDR2 YYDKDF (reference sequence). Deletions cut 1 base from V and 4 bases from J, with 11 bases between.

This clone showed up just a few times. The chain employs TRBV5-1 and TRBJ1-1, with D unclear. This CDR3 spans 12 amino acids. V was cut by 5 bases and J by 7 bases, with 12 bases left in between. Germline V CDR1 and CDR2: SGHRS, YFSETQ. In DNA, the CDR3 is TGCGCCAGCAGTGGTTCGCAGCTTGAAGCTTTCTTT. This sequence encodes CASSGSQLEAFF.

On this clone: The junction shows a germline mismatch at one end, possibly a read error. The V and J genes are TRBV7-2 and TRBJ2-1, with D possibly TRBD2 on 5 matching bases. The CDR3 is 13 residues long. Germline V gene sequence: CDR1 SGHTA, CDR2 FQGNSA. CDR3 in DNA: TGTGCCAGCAGCTTAGGTTCGGACTCCCTATGGATCTTC. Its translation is CASSLGSDSLWIF.

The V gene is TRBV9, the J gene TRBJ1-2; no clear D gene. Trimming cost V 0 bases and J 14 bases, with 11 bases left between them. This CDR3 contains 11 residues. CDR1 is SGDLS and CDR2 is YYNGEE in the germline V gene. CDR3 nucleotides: TGTGCCAGCAGCGTAGGGGCCGCGGTGACCTTC. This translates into CASSVGAAVTF.

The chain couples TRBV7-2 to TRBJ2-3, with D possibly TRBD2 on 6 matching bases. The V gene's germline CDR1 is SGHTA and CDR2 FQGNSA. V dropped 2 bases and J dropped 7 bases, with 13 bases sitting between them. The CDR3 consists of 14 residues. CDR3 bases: TGTGCCAGCAGCTTACGTAGGGGAGGAAATACGCAGTATTTT. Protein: CASSLRRGGNTQYF.

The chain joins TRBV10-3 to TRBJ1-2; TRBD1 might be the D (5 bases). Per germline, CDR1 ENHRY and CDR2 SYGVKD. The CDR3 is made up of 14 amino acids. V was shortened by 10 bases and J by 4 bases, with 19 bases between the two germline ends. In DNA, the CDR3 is TGTGCCACCACTGGGACCCTAAATAGCTATGGCTACACCTTC. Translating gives CATTGTLNSYGYTF.

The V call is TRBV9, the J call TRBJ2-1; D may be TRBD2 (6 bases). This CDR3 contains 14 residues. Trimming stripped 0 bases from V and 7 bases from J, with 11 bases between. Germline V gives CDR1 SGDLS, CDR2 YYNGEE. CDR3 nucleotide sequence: TGTGCCAGCAGCGTAGCTGCGGGGAAGAATGAGCAGTTCTTC. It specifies CASSVAAGKNEQFF.

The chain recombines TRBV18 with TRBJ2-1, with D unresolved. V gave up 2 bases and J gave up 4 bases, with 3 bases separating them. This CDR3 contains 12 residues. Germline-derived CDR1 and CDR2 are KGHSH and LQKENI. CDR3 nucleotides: TGTGCCAGCTCACCAGTGTACAATGAGCAGTTCTTC. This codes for CASSPVYNEQFF.

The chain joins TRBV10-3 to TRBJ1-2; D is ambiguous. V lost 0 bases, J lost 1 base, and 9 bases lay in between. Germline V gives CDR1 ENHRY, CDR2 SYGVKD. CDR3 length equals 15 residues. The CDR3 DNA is TGTGCCATCAGTGAGTCCGGGGTACTTAACTATGGCTACACCTTC. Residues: CAISESGVLNYGYTF.

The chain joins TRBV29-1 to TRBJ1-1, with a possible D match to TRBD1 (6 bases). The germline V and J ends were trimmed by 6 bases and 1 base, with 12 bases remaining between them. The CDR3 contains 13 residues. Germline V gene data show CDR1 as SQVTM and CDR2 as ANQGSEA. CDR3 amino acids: CSVSGQQNTEAFF. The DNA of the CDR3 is TGCAGCGTCTCAGGACAGCAGAACACTGAAGCTTTCTTT.